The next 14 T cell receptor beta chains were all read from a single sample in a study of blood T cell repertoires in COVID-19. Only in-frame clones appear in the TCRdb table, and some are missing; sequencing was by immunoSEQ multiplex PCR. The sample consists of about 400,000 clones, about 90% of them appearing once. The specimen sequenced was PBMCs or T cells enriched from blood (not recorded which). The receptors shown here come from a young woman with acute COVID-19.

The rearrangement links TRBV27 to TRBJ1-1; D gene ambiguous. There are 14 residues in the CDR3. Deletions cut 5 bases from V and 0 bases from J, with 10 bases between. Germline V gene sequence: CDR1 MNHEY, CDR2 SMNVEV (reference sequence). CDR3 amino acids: CASSLGFLNTEAFF. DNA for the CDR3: TGTGCCAGCAGTCTAGGATTCTTGAACACTGAAGCTTTCTTT.

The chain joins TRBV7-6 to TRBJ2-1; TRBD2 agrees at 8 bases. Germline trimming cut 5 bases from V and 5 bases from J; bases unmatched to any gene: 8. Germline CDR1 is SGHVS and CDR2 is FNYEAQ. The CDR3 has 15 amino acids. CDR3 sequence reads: CASSPWPREDNEQFF. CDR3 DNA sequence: TGTGCCAGCAGCCCTTGGCCGCGGGAGGACAATGAGCAGTTCTTC.

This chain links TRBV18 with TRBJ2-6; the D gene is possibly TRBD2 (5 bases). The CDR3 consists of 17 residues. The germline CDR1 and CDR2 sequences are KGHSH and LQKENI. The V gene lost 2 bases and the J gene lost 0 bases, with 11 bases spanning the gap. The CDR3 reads CASSPSDTSSGANVLTF. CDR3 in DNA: TGTGCCAGCTCACCATCCGACACTAGCTCTGGGGCCAACGTCCTGACTTTC.

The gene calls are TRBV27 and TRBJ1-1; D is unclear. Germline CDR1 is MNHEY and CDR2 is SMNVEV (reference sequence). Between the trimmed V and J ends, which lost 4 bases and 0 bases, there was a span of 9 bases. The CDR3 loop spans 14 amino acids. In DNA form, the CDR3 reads TGTGCCAGCAGTTCCGGAGGTCTGAACACTGAAGCTTTCTTT. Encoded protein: CASSSGGLNTEAFF.

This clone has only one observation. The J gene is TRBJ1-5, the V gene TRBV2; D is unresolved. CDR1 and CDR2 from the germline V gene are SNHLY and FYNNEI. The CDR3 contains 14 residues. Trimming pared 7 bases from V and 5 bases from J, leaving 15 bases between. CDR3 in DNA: TGTGCCAGCAATAAAGAGAGGATACATCAGCCCCAGCATTTT. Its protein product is CASNKERIHQPQHF.

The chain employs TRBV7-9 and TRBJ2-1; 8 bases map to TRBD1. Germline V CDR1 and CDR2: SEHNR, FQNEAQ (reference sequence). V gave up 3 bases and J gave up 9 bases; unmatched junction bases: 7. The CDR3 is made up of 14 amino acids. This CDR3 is CASSFPGQGTEQFF. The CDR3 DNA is TGTGCCAGCAGCTTCCCAGGACAGGGTACTGAGCAGTTCTTC.

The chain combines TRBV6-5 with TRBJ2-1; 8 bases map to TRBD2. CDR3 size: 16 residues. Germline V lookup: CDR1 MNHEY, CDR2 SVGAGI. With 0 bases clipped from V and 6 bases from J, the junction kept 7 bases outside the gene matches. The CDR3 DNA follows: TGTGCCAGCAGTTACTCAGGCGGGAGGATGAGCAATGAGCAGTTCTTC. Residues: CASSYSGGRMSNEQFF.

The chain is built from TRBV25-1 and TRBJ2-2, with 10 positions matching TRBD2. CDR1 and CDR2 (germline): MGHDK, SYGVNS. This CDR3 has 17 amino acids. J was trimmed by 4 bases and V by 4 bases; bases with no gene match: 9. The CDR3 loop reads CASSGSLAGEGTGELFF. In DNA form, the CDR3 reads TGTGCCAGCAGTGGATCCCTAGCGGGAGAGGGCACCGGGGAGCTGTTTTTT.

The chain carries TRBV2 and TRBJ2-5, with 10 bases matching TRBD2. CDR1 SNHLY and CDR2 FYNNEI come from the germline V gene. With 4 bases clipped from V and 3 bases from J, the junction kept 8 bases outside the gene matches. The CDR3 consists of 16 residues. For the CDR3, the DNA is TGTGCCAGCAGTGTCTCGCTAGCGGGAGCTGAAGAGACCCAGTACTTC. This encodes CASSVSLAGAEETQYF.

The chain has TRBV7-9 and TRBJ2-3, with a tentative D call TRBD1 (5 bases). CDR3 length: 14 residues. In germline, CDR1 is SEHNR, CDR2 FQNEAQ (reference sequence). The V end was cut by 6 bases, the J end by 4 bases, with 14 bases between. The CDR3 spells CASSPDSLPDTQYF. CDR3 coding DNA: TGTGCCAGCAGTCCCGACAGTTTACCAGATACGCAGTATTTT. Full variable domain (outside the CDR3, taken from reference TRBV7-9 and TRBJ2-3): DTGVSQNPRHKITKRGQNVTFRCDPISEHNRLYWYRQTLGQGPEFLTYFQNEAQLEKSRLLSDRFSAERPKGSFSTLEIQRTEQGDSAMYLCASSPDSLPDTQYFGPGTRLTVL.

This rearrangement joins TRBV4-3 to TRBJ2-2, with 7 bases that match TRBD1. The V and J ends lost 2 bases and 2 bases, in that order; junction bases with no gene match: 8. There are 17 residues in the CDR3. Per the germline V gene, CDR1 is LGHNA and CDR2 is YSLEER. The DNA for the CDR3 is TGCGCCAGCAGCCAACCTGAATGGGACAGAAACACCGGGGAGCTGTTTTTT. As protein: CASSQPEWDRNTGELFF.

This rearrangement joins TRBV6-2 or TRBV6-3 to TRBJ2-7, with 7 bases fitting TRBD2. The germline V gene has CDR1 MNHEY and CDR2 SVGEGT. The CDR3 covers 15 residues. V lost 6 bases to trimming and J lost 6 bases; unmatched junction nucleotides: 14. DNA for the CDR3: TGTGCCAGCAGCCCGAACCTCCGCGGGAGTGGCGAGCAGTACTTC. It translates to CASSPNLRGSGEQYF.

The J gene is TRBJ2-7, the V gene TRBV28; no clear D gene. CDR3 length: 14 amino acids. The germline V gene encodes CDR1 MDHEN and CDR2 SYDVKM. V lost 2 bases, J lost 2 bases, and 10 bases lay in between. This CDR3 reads CASSLTPATYEQYF. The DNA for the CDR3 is TGTGCCAGCAGTTTAACTCCTGCAACCTACGAGCAGTACTTC.

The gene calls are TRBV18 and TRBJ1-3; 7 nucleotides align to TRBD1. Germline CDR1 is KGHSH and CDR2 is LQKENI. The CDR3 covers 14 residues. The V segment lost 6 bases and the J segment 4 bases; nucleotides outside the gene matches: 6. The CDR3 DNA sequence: TGTGCCAGCTCCTCTGGGACAGTCGGAAACACCATATATTTT. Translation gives CASSSGTVGNTIYF. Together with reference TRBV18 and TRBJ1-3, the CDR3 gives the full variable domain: NAGVMQNPRHLVRRRGQEARLRCSPMKGHSHVYWYRQLPEEGLKFMVYLQKENIIDESGMPKERFSAEFPKEGPSILRIQQVVRGDSAAYFCASSSGTVGNTIYFGEGSWLTVV.